Shown below are 28 T cell receptor beta chains from a single sample sequenced in a study of cytomegalovirus exposure and HLA in healthy donors. The PCR made use of 60 Vbeta and 13 Jbeta primers. Using immunoSEQ multiplex PCR, the repertoire was profiled, and TCRdb retains in-frame clones only, with some absent. Here the sample spans more than 85,000 clones, 75% to 85% being singletons. The sample consisted of PBMCs. The receptors here all came from a man under 40 in good health and CMV-seronegative.

The chain carries TRBV7-2 and TRBJ2-7; 8 bases match TRBD2. The V gene end was trimmed by 1 base and the J gene end by 6 bases; junction bases not matched to a gene: 5. Germline values: CDR1 SGHTA, CDR2 FQGNSA. The CDR3 runs 14 residues. The CDR3 reads CASSLGGSGGEQYF. The CDR3 DNA is TGTGCCAGCAGCTTAGGAGGCAGCGGGGGCGAGCAGTACTTC. Combining the CDR3 with reference TRBV7-2 and TRBJ2-7 gives the whole variable domain GAGVSQSPSNKVTEKGKDVELRCDPISGHTALYWYRQSLGQGLEFLIYFQGNSAPDKSGLPSDRFSAERTGGSVSTLTIQRTQQEDSAVYLCASSLGGSGGEQYFGPGTRLTVT.

The gene calls are TRBV21-1 and TRBJ2-7; TRBD1, as called in the table, went unchecked against the DNA. TRBV21-1 is noted as a pseudogene. CDR3 length: 14 amino acids. This CDR3 is CASSHPGQAYEQYF. CDR3 DNA: TGTGCCAGCAGCCACCCGGGACAGGCTTACGAGCAGTACTTC.

This clone came up once. The gene calls are TRBV5-1 and TRBJ2-2; tentatively, D is TRBD2 (6 bases). Germline V gene data show CDR1 as SGHRS and CDR2 as YFSETQ. V was trimmed by 2 bases and J by 5 bases, leaving 16 bases between them. The CDR3 consists of 16 residues. The CDR3 region has the DNA TGCGCCAGCAGCTTTCTCGCGGGGCGCGTAACCGGGGAGCTGTTTTTT. This gives the protein CASSFLAGRVTGELFF.

This clone has just a few counts. The CDR3 protein is CASSSNSGTEQYF. The CDR3 DNA sequence: TGTGCCAGCAGTTCCAATTCAGGGACAGAGCAGTACTTC. The gene calls are TRBV6-5 and TRBJ2-7; tentative D call: TRBD1 (6 bases). Germline V lookup: CDR1 MNHEY, CDR2 SVGAGI. Trimming left V 4 bases short and J 7 bases short, with 14 bases between. CDR3 length equals 13 residues.

The genes are TRBV7-2 and TRBJ2-7; 9 nucleotides line up with TRBD2. There are 14 residues in the CDR3. Germline V lookup: CDR1 SGHTA, CDR2 FQGNSA. The junction had 8 bases not matched to a gene; V was cut back by 5 bases and J by 6 bases. CDR3 sequence: CASSLAGLASEQYF. The CDR3 DNA is TGTGCCAGCAGCCTCGCGGGACTAGCTTCCGAGCAGTACTTC.

This chain links TRBV29-1 with TRBJ1-1; possible D gene TRBD1, 6 bases. In germline, CDR1 is SQVTM, CDR2 ANQGSEA. V lost 5 bases and J lost 5, with 12 bases in between. CDR3 length: 12 amino acids. This CDR3 is CSVPQGGTEAFF. DNA of the CDR3: TGCAGCGTTCCACAGGGTGGGACTGAAGCTTTCTTT.

This rearrangement joins TRBV6-1 to TRBJ2-7, with D unresolved. The CDR3 has 12 amino acids. V gave up 2 bases and J gave up 3 bases, with 5 bases separating them. The V gene's germline CDR1 is MNHNS and CDR2 SASEGT. The CDR3 sequence: CASSEPFYEQYF. The CDR3 DNA sequence: TGTGCCAGCAGTGAACCCTTCTACGAGCAGTACTTC.

This clone was picked up one time. The chain joins TRBV9 to TRBJ1-5; possibly TRBD1 for D (6 bases). CDR3 length equals 14 residues. The V gene's germline CDR1 is SGDLS and CDR2 YYNGEE. Trimming stripped 3 bases from V and 7 bases from J, with 14 bases between. In nucleotides, the CDR3 is TGTGCCAGCAGCGCTAACAGGGTAGGGCAGCCCCAGCATTTT. Translating gives CASSANRVGQPQHF.

This rearrangement joins TRBV6-6 to TRBJ2-5; TRBD2 is a possible D gene (6 bases). With 5 bases removed from V and 6 bases from J, the gap between germline ends came to 13 bases. Per the germline V gene, CDR1 is MNHNY and CDR2 is SVGAGI (reference sequence). This CDR3 contains 13 residues. The DNA of the CDR3 is TGTGCCAGCAGTGCAAATCGGGGGAAGACCCAGTACTTC. Protein sequence: CASSANRGKTQYF.

The gene calls are TRBV9 and TRBJ2-1; D not certain. Trimming pared 0 bases from V and 1 base from J, leaving 5 bases between. The CDR3 covers 14 residues. Germline CDR1 is SGDLS and CDR2 is YYNGEE. The CDR3 is CASSVGSSYNEQFF. CDR3 bases: TGTGCCAGCAGCGTAGGGAGTTCCTACAATGAGCAGTTCTTC.

J is TRBJ1-2 and V is TRBV19, with a tentative D call TRBD1 (6 bases). Germline V gene lookup returns CDR1 LNHDA and CDR2 SQIVND (reference sequence). The CDR3 runs to 15 residues. The V and J ends lost 7 bases and 2 bases respectively, with 17 bases between them. The CDR3 loop reads CASISHRELNYGYTF. CDR3 bases: TGTGCCAGTATTAGCCACAGGGAGCTGAACTATGGCTACACCTTC.

This clone was counted only a few times. The chain is built from TRBV6-1 and TRBJ2-1; 8 bases line up with TRBD1. V lost 5 bases and J lost 8; bases outside the gene matches: 5. The CDR3 has 13 residues. CDR1 and CDR2 from the germline V gene are MNHNS and SASEGT. The CDR3 coding sequence is TGTGCCAGCAGTTTGGACAGGGCGGATGAGCAGTTCTTC. This gives the protein CASSLDRADEQFF.

This clone was detected only once. This chain joins TRBV27 and TRBJ1-2, with D possibly matching TRBD1 (5 bases). Germline CDR1 reads MNHEY; CDR2 reads SMNVEV (reference sequence). Trimming stripped 0 bases from V and 2 bases from J, with 10 bases between. The CDR3 runs 15 residues. The CDR3 spells CASSLSGEGNYGYTF. CDR3 nucleotide sequence: TGTGCCAGCAGTTTATCGGGGGAGGGAAACTATGGCTACACCTTC.

The DNA of the CDR3 is TGTGCCATCAGTGAGTCGGCTCGTGCCGAGCAGTACTTC. Translation: CAISESARAEQYF. V is TRBV10-3 and J is TRBJ2-7; D call uncertain. CDR3 size: 13 residues. Looked up from germline, CDR1 is ENHRY and CDR2 is SYGVKD. Trimming took 0 bases from V and 6 from J, leaving 9 bases between them.

Turning to this clone: The same CDR3 can be traced to other DNA sequences in this sample. In nucleotides, the CDR3 is TGTGCCAGCAGCGCCGGGCGGGGGGTGAACACTGAAGCTTTCTTT. This gives the protein CASSAGRGVNTEAFF. The rearrangement links TRBV9 to TRBJ1-1; tentative D call: TRBD1 (5 bases). V was shortened by 3 bases and J by 0 bases, with 12 bases between the two germline ends. Germline V lookup: CDR1 SGDLS, CDR2 YYNGEE. There are 15 residues in the CDR3.

This chain links TRBV5-1 with TRBJ2-2; possibly TRBD2 for D (6 bases). The CDR3 has 16 amino acids. Per germline, CDR1 SGHRS and CDR2 YFSETQ. V lost 6 bases to trimming and J lost 5 bases, with 20 bases between them. The CDR3 sequence is CASTALSGGPTGELFF. CDR3 DNA: TGCGCCAGCACCGCACTTAGCGGAGGGCCGACCGGGGAGCTGTTTTTT.

The chain recombines TRBV7-9 with TRBJ2-7, with D possibly matching TRBD2 (7 bases). CDR3 length: 14 amino acids. The V gene's germline CDR1 is SEHNR and CDR2 FQNEAQ (reference sequence). V dropped 1 base and J dropped 2 bases, with 9 bases sitting between them. CDR3 sequence reads: CASSLGGGPYEQYF. CDR3 nucleotides: TGTGCCAGCAGCTTAGGGGGGGGGCCCTACGAGCAGTACTTC.

V gene TRBV12-5 combines with J gene TRBJ1-1, with D uncertain. Looked up from germline, CDR1 is LGHNT and CDR2 is FRNRAP. There are 13 residues in the CDR3. The V end was cut by 6 bases, the J end by 3 bases, with 11 bases between. The CDR3 nucleotides read TGTGCTAGTGGCAGAGCCCAGGACACTGAAGCTTTCTTT. It codes for CASGRAQDTEAFF.

This sequence joins TRBV27 and TRBJ2-2, with D unclear. Trimming cost V 3 bases and J 2 bases, with 16 bases left between them. This CDR3 region has 17 residues. The germline gives CDR1 MNHEY, CDR2 SMNVEV (reference sequence). The CDR3 bases are TGTGCCAGCAGTTTTCTCTCAGCGCTTCTAAACACCGGGGAGCTGTTTTTT. Its translation: CASSFLSALLNTGELFF.

This clone was seen a few times. This rearrangement joins TRBV5-1 to TRBJ1-4, with 8 bases identical to TRBD1. After removal of 4 bases from V and 0 bases from J, the junction contained 8 bases not matched to a gene. CDR1 is SGHRS and CDR2 is YFSETQ in the germline V gene. The CDR3 is made up of 17 amino acids. The CDR3 loop is CASSLWGQVATNEKLFF. CDR3 coding DNA: TGCGCCAGCAGCCTGTGGGGACAGGTTGCAACTAATGAAAAACTGTTTTTT.

The V and J genes are TRBV30 and TRBJ1-5, with D perhaps matching TRBD1 (5 bases). V gave up 0 bases and J gave up 1 base, with 19 bases separating them. The CDR3 length is 18 residues. The germline CDR1 and CDR2 sequences are GTSNPN and SVGIG (reference sequence). The CDR3 region has the DNA TGTGCCTGGAGTGTACCTTTATTGGCGAGACAGAGCAATCAGCCCCAGCATTTT. Protein product: CAWSVPLLARQSNQPQHF.

This clone was counted only a few times. This chain connects TRBV5-1 to TRBJ1-1; 9 positions match TRBD1. V was pared by 2 bases and J by 1 base, with 6 bases of the junction left unmatched. The germline V gene has CDR1 SGHRS and CDR2 YFSETQ. This CDR3 is 16 amino acids long. The CDR3 DNA is TGCGCCAGCAGCTTAATGGGACAGGGCAAGAACACTGAAGCTTTCTTT. Residues: CASSLMGQGKNTEAFF.

The rearrangement uses TRBV7-9 and TRBJ2-1, with D unresolved. The CDR3 spans 11 residues. Looked up from germline, CDR1 is SEHNR and CDR2 is FQNEAQ (reference sequence). Trimming shortened V by 7 bases and J by 1 base, and 2 bases separated the two germline ends. In nucleotides, the CDR3 is TGTGCCAGCACGTCCTACAATGAGCAGTTCTTC. Translation: CASTSYNEQFF.

The rearrangement uses TRBV5-1 and TRBJ2-7, with 7 bases that match TRBD1. The J segment lost 6 bases and the V segment lost 0 bases, leaving 3 bases of the junction unmatched. The CDR3 sequence is 13 residues long. Germline CDR1 is SGHRS and CDR2 is YFSETQ. CDR3 protein: CASSLGQGFEQYF. Written as DNA, the CDR3 is TGCGCCAGCAGCTTGGGACAGGGCTTCGAGCAGTACTTC.

In this sample, this clone turned up once. The genes are TRBV27 and TRBJ2-2; 16 bases fit TRBD2. The CDR3 length is 17 residues. The V and J ends lost 5 bases and 5 bases, in that order; junction bases with no gene match: 5. CDR1 and CDR2 (germline): MNHEY, SMNVEV (reference sequence). As DNA, the CDR3 is TGTGCCAGCAGTAACACGGGACTAGCGGGGGGGACCGGGGAGCTGTTTTTT. It yields the protein CASSNTGLAGGTGELFF.

A single count supports this clone. The chain couples TRBV6-5 to TRBJ1-1, with D possibly being TRBD1 (6 bases). This CDR3 is 15 amino acids long. Germline values: CDR1 MNHEY, CDR2 SVGAGI. V was shortened by 6 bases and J by 4 bases, with 18 bases between the two germline ends. CDR3 sequence reads: CASRRVAGVGTEAFF. CDR3 nucleotides: TGTGCCAGCAGGAGGGTCGCAGGGGTAGGCACTGAAGCTTTCTTT.

Comment on this clone: A junction boundary mismatches the germline segment, possibly from a read error. This rearrangement joins TRBV7-9 to TRBJ2-1; D may be TRBD1 (6 bases). In germline, CDR1 is SEHNR, CDR2 FQNEAQ (reference sequence). CDR3 length: 12 residues. The DNA for the CDR3 is TGTTCCAGCAGCGAACAGGGTAATGAGCAGTTCTTC. Its translation is CSSSEQGNEQFF.

The chain combines TRBV18 with TRBJ2-2, with D unresolved. Germline V gene data show CDR1 as KGHSH and CDR2 as LQKENI. Deletions cut 1 base from V and 4 bases from J, with 10 bases between. The CDR3 totals 15 residues. The CDR3 sequence: CASSPLEVFTGELFF. The DNA for the CDR3 is TGTGCCAGCTCACCACTTGAGGTCTTCACCGGGGAGCTGTTTTTT.